This record looks at one T cell receptor beta chain sequence and its context. Its antigen is still unknown. The data are from a study of cytomegalovirus exposure and HLA in healthy donors. Study-level points and caveats: Rarity held for most TCR sequences, but there were some public TCRs that occurred in many donors.

The CDR3 consists of 14 residues. Trimming stripped 3 bases from V and 0 bases from J, with 9 bases between. CDR1 SGHAT and CDR2 FQNNGV come from the germline V gene. The table came from immunoSEQ multiplex PCR; TCRdb's copy has only in-frame clones and leaves some out. The table records some 250,000 clones, 90% of them present only once. Sequenced material: PBMCs. The clonotype comes from a young woman in good health and CMV-seronegative. The V and J genes are TRBV11-2 and TRBJ2-7; D may be TRBD1 (6 bases). The CDR3 loop reads CASSLGRGSYEQYF. DNA for the CDR3: TGTGCCAGCAGCTTGGGCAGGGGCTCCTACGAGCAGTACTTC.